This TCR beta chain comes out of a study of technical replicates of blood from a handful of donors. This table comes from immunoSEQ multiplex PCR, and its TCRdb copy is limited to in-frame clones, with some not included. The sample lists under 80,000 clones; 91% were seen once. This clone was seen a handful of times. The clonotype originates from a human donor in good health. Some clones in this sample may be carry-over from other donors' samples. The sequenced sample was T cells isolated from PBMCs.

CDR3 sequence (DNA): TGCGCCAGCAGCCCCAGCGGGGGTCACAATGAGCAGTTCTTC. It is translated as CASSPSGGHNEQFF. J is TRBJ2-1 and V is TRBV4-1, with 8 bases matching TRBD2. V shed 4 bases and J 5 bases; nucleotides not matched to a gene: 4. Germline lookup yields CDR1 MGHRA and CDR2 YSYEKL. The CDR3 spans 14 residues.